This T cell receptor (beta chain) was retrieved from a study of cytomegalovirus exposure and HLA in healthy donors. Amplification used 60 Vbeta primers and 13 Jbeta primers. Generated by immunoSEQ multiplex PCR, the TCRdb table keeps only in-frame clones and is missing some. In the table there are 150,000 to 200,000 clones, 70% to 80% of which are singletons. The sequence was collected from a man aged 25-40 years in good health and CMV-seronegative. Sequenced input: PBMCs.

The CDR3: CASSEYPRNGYTF. In nucleotides, the CDR3 is TGTGCCAGCAGTGAATATCCCAGAAATGGCTACACCTTC. V gene TRBV25-1 combines with J gene TRBJ1-2; D is ambiguous. Germline-derived CDR1 and CDR2 are MGHDK and SYGVNS. V was cut by 0 bases and J by 6 bases, with 8 bases left in between. The CDR3 spans 13 residues.